One sample yielded the 15 T cell receptor beta chains listed below, sequenced in a study of beta chain features in type 1 diabetes. Study findings and constraints: Type 1 diabetes patients showed a moderate but significant shortening of TCRB CDR3s in all four CD4+ subsets.

cDNA synthesis used the whole RNA isolate, giving expressed TCRB sequences. Produced via immunoSEQ multiplex PCR; TCRdb's table is partial and in-frame only. The data show some 250,000 clones, with approximately 15% seen just once and roughly 0.02% held by the top ten. These TCRs' antigens remain unknown. The material sequenced was naive CD4+ T cells from blood. The source of these receptors is a man aged 30 to 45 with type 1 diabetes.

This clone was seen a handful of times. V usage is TRBV5-4 and J usage is TRBJ1-2; D is perhaps TRBD1 (5 bases). CDR1 is SGHNT and CDR2 is YYREEE in the germline V gene (reference sequence). The CDR3 sequence is 14 residues long. Trimming removed 4 bases from V and 4 bases from J, with 14 bases in between. CDR3 sequence: CASSLVDGGYGYTF. In nucleotides, the CDR3 is TGTGCCAGCAGCCTTGTCGACGGGGGCTATGGCTACACCTTC.

A few counts support this clone. The chain has TRBV14 and TRBJ2-5; D unresolved. The CDR3 consists of 11 residues. The ends were cut back, 1 base at V and 7 bases at J, with 4 bases in the middle. Germline values: CDR1 SGHDN, CDR2 FVKESK. CDR3: CASSQALTQYF. The CDR3 DNA is TGTGCCAGCAGCCAAGCGTTGACCCAGTACTTC.

The J gene is TRBJ2-5, the V gene TRBV19; TRBD1 might be the D (6 bases). The germline V gene has CDR1 LNHDA and CDR2 SQIVND (reference sequence). CDR3 length: 16 residues. Trimming took off 0 bases at V and 5 bases at J, with 16 bases between the two ends. The CDR3 DNA sequence: TGTGCCAGTAGTATAGACGCAGAACAGGGAAGGGAGACCCAGTACTTC. Protein: CASSIDAEQGRETQYF. The full variable domain, completed using reference TRBV19 and TRBJ2-5, is DGGITQSPKYLFRKEGQNVTLSCEQNLNHDAMYWYRQDPGQGLRLIYYSQIVNDFQKGDIAEGYSVSREKKESFPLTVTSAQKNPTAFYLCASSIDAEQGRETQYFGPGTRLLVL.

This sequence joins TRBV6-5 and TRBJ2-3; possible D gene TRBD2, 6 bases. V shed 2 bases and J shed 9 bases, with 18 bases lying between them. Germline V gene lookup returns CDR1 MNHEY and CDR2 SVGAGI. The CDR3 loop spans 15 amino acids. The CDR3 coding sequence is TGTGCCAGCAGTTACCCCCCGGGAGACGTAACAACGCAGTATTTT. Its protein is CASSYPPGDVTTQYF.

The rearrangement uses TRBV7-2 and TRBJ2-5; 10 bases match TRBD2. The germline gives CDR1 SGHTA, CDR2 FQGNSA. V dropped 5 bases and J dropped 2; count of bases not matched to a gene: 8. CDR3 size: 16 residues. DNA of the CDR3: TGTGCCAGCAGCCCGCATAGCGGGGGGATACAAGAGACCCAGTACTTC. Amino acids: CASSPHSGGIQETQYF.

This chain links TRBV2 with TRBJ1-2; possible D gene TRBD1, 6 bases. V gave up 1 base and J gave up 7 bases, with 13 bases separating them. The CDR3 has 14 residues. Germline CDR1 is SNHLY and CDR2 is FYNNEI. The CDR3 DNA reads as TGTGCCAGCAGTGAAGAGACAGGCCGGGGTGGCTACACCTTC. It yields the protein CASSEETGRGGYTF.

This clone was picked up a small number of times. The gene calls are TRBV10-3 and TRBJ2-7, with 7 bases that match TRBD1. Trimming at V came to 2 bases and at J to 2 bases, leaving 9 bases not matched to a gene. This CDR3 has 16 residues. The germline V gene encodes CDR1 ENHRY and CDR2 SYGVKD. This CDR3 reads CAISERTGTATYEQYF. CDR3 coding DNA: TGTGCCATCAGTGAGAGGACCGGGACAGCGACCTACGAGCAGTACTTC.

This chain connects TRBV18 to TRBJ1-2; D ambiguous. The CDR3 extends over 13 amino acids. With 2 bases removed from V and 3 bases from J, the gap between germline ends came to 7 bases. The germline V gene has CDR1 KGHSH and CDR2 LQKENI. The CDR3 region has the DNA TGTGCCAGCTCACCAACGTCAGACTATGGCTACACCTTC. Protein sequence: CASSPTSDYGYTF.

The CDR3 protein is CASSEYTEAFF. The CDR3 bases are TGTGCCAGCAGTGAATATACTGAAGCTTTCTTT. The gene calls are TRBV2 and TRBJ1-1; D remains unclear. Germline CDR1 SNHLY, CDR2 FYNNEI. This CDR3 is built from 11 residues. V was clipped by 2 bases and J by 5 bases, with 3 bases between them.

This sequence joins TRBV4-1 and TRBJ2-7; 7 bases match TRBD2. The J segment lost 4 bases and the V segment lost 3 bases, leaving 3 bases of the junction unmatched. The CDR3 is 13 amino acids. From germline, CDR1 is MGHRA and CDR2 YSYEKL. The CDR3 DNA reads as TGCGCCAGCAGCCATGCTAGCGGTTACGAGCAGTACTTC. Protein: CASSHASGYEQYF.

This clone has more than one count but fewer than ten. The chain uses TRBV25-1 and TRBJ2-1, with TRBD2 matching over 10 bases. The length of the CDR3 is 15 residues. The V gene's germline CDR1 is MGHDK and CDR2 SYGVNS. The V and J ends lost 2 bases and 4 bases, in that order; junction bases with no gene match: 2. The CDR3 here is CASSELAGEYNEQFF. The CDR3 DNA is TGTGCCAGCAGTGAACTAGCGGGAGAGTACAATGAGCAGTTCTTC.

The chain employs TRBV15 and TRBJ1-2, with no clear D. The V end was cut by 0 bases, the J end by 4 bases, with 18 bases between. The CDR3 sequence is 17 residues long. CDR1 LNHNV and CDR2 YYDKDF come from the germline V gene (reference sequence). The CDR3 region has the DNA TGTGCCACCAGCAGAGATGGAAGTCAGGCCGCCTTCTATGGCTACACCTTC. Protein: CATSRDGSQAAFYGYTF.

J is TRBJ1-5 and V is TRBV30; 9 bases match TRBD1. CDR1 and CDR2 from the germline V gene are GTSNPN and SVGIG (reference sequence). CDR3 length: 15 residues. After removal of 0 bases from V and 2 bases from J, the junction contained 2 bases not matched to a gene. CDR3 sequence (DNA): TGTGCCTGGAGTGTACGGGACAGGGGCAATCAGCCCCAGCATTTT. As protein: CAWSVRDRGNQPQHF.

The J gene is TRBJ2-6, the V gene TRBV11-1; D might be TRBD2 (5 bases). Germline-derived CDR1 and CDR2 are SGHAT and FQDESV (reference sequence). The CDR3 loop spans 18 amino acids. V lost 7 bases to trimming and J lost 0 bases, with 19 bases between them. The CDR3 reads CASTFGLPEASGANVLTF. DNA of the CDR3: TGTGCCAGCACCTTCGGACTGCCGGAAGCCTCTGGGGCCAACGTCCTGACTTTC.

The rearrangement uses TRBV18 and TRBJ2-1, with D unclear. Germline V lookup: CDR1 KGHSH, CDR2 LQKENI. This CDR3 is 13 amino acids long. V was shortened by 1 base and J by 6 bases, with 7 bases between the two germline ends. This chain's CDR3 is CASSPQRFNEQFF. In DNA form, the CDR3 reads TGTGCCAGCTCACCACAGAGGTTCAATGAGCAGTTCTTC.